The 10 T cell receptor beta chains given below trace back to one sample, sequenced in a study of blood T cell repertoires in COVID-19. Repertoires were generated with immunoSEQ multiplex PCR, while TCRdb's copy carries only in-frame clones and drops some. The sample has roughly 56,000 clones, roughly nine tenths seen once. Sequencing input: peripheral blood. The origin of the receptors is a woman aged 60-75 years with COVID-19, enrolled during active disease.

The chain carries TRBV12-3 or TRBV12-4 and TRBJ1-2; D is ambiguous. The CDR3 is 13 residues long. The V and J ends lost 7 bases and 2 bases respectively, with 11 bases between them. CDR3 residues: CASTSAGNYGYTF. The CDR3 coding sequence is TGTGCCAGCACCTCAGCGGGAAACTATGGCTACACCTTC.

The chain carries TRBV9 and TRBJ1-5; D is perhaps TRBD1 (6 bases). CDR1 SGDLS and CDR2 YYNGEE come from the germline V gene. V lost 4 bases and J lost 0, with 11 bases in between. The length of the CDR3 is 15 residues. DNA of the CDR3: TGTGCCAGCAGCCTCACAGGGCATAGCAATCAGCCCCAGCATTTT. Translating gives CASSLTGHSNQPQHF.

The chain links TRBV5-4 to TRBJ2-2; 9 bases are a match to TRBD1. Per germline, CDR1 SGHNT and CDR2 YYREEE (reference sequence). V gave up 2 bases and J gave up 5 bases; unmatched junction bases: 4. The CDR3 covers 15 residues. The CDR3 coding sequence is TGTGCCAGCAGCTTAGGGACAGGGAGGACCGGGGAGCTGTTTTTT. Amino acid sequence: CASSLGTGRTGELFF. The full variable domain, completed using reference TRBV5-4 and TRBJ2-2, is ETGVTQSPTHLIKTRGQQVTLRCSSQSGHNTVSWYQQALGQGPQFIFQYYREEENGRGNFPPRFSGLQFPNYSSELNVNALELDDSALYLCASSLGTGRTGELFFGEGSRLTVL.

The chain couples TRBV11-2 to TRBJ1-1, with 8 positions matching TRBD1. The trim removed 5 bases at V and 1 base at J, leaving 3 bases unmatched. Looked up from germline, CDR1 is SGHAT and CDR2 is FQNNGV. This CDR3 contains 14 residues. The CDR3 loop is CASSPGGRNTEAFF. CDR3 nucleotides: TGTGCCAGCAGCCCAGGGGGCAGGAACACTGAAGCTTTCTTT.

V is TRBV2 and J is TRBJ1-6; the match to TRBD1 covers 9 bases. Per germline, CDR1 SNHLY and CDR2 FYNNEI. The CDR3 has 15 amino acids. V shed 6 bases and J 7 bases; nucleotides not matched to a gene: 7. The CDR3 nucleotides are TGTGCCAGCAGGGACAGGGGCGTGAAAAATTCACCCCTCCACTTT. Protein sequence: CASRDRGVKNSPLHF.

The chain is built from TRBV2 and TRBJ1-2, with a weak D call TRBD1 (6 bases). This CDR3 has 13 residues. Germline assignment: CDR1 SNHLY and CDR2 FYNNEI. V lost 9 bases and J lost 3, with 14 bases in between. The CDR3 DNA reads TGTGCCAGTAGACAGGCGAAGGACTATGGCTACACCTTC. This encodes CASRQAKDYGYTF. Drawing the rest from reference TRBV2 and TRBJ1-2, the complete variable domain is EPEVTQTPSHQVTQMGQEVILRCVPISNHLYFYWYRQILGQKVEFLVSFYNNEISEKSEIFDDQFSVERPDGSNFTLKIRSTKLEDSAMYFCASRQAKDYGYTFGSGTRLTVV.

With respect to this clone: At one of its ends the junction is not consistent with the germline gene, which may arise from a read error. The genes are TRBV28 and TRBJ2-7, with D possibly TRBD2 on 5 matching bases. The CDR3 is 12 residues long. The V gene's germline CDR1 is MDHEN and CDR2 SYDVKM. The CDR3 reads CASSGLSHEQYF. CDR3 nucleotide sequence: TGTGCCAGCAGTGGACTCTCCCACGAGCAGTACTTC.

The rearrangement uses TRBV29-1 and TRBJ1-2; D unresolved. Germline V lookup: CDR1 SQVTM, CDR2 ANQGSEA. Trimming took 6 bases from V and 5 from J, leaving 28 bases between them. The CDR3 covers 17 residues. CDR3 bases: TGCAGCGTCCAAAGTATATCCCGGGAGGGTGCAACTTATGGCTACACCTTC. It translates to CSVQSISREGATYGYTF.

J is TRBJ2-2 and V is TRBV19, with D perhaps TRBD1 (5 bases). Looked up from germline, CDR1 is LNHDA and CDR2 is SQIVND (reference sequence). Trimming removed 7 bases at V and 1 base at J, with 7 bases between. CDR3 length equals 13 residues. CDR3 amino acids: CASNQGNTGELFF. The CDR3, as DNA: TGTGCCAGTAACCAGGGGAACACCGGGGAGCTGTTTTTT. The full variable domain, rest sourced from reference TRBV19 and TRBJ2-2, is DGGITQSPKYLFRKEGQNVTLSCEQNLNHDAMYWYRQDPGQGLRLIYYSQIVNDFQKGDIAEGYSVSREKKESFPLTVTSAQKNPTAFYLCASNQGNTGELFFGEGSRLTVL.

The J gene is TRBJ2-7, the V gene TRBV6-5; D not resolved. From germline, CDR1 is MNHEY and CDR2 SVGAGI. The CDR3 length is 13 residues. V lost 6 bases and J 6 bases, leaving 15 bases between the germline ends. The CDR3 loop reads CASSSPELFEQYF. CDR3 coding DNA: TGTGCCAGCAGCTCCCCCGAACTTTTCGAGCAGTACTTC.